These 26 T cell receptor beta chains originate from one sample sequenced in a study of blood T cell repertoires in COVID-19. Sequenced by immunoSEQ multiplex PCR; TCRdb stores in-frame clones only, minus some. Of under 250,000 clones in the sample, 85% to 90% were seen once. The source material was peripheral blood. These receptors were obtained from a man aged 30 to 45 with COVID-19, enrolled during active disease.

V usage is TRBV7-2 and J usage is TRBJ2-7; 13 nucleotides match TRBD2. The CDR3 consists of 16 residues. V lost 1 base to trimming and J lost 7 bases; unmatched junction nucleotides: 7. The germline CDR1 and CDR2 sequences are SGHTA and FQGNSA. CDR3 nucleotides: TGTGCCAGCAGCTTAGAACTAGCGGGGGGGGAGCGGGAGCAGTACTTC. Its translation is CASSLELAGGEREQYF.

In this sample, this clone turned up a few times. The V gene is TRBV7-2, the J gene TRBJ1-1; 7 bases line up with TRBD1. Germline V CDR1 and CDR2: SGHTA, FQGNSA. This CDR3 contains 15 residues. V lost 5 bases and J lost 2; bases outside the gene matches: 8. CDR3 sequence (DNA): TGTGCCAGCAGCCCCCGACAGGGATCAAACACTGAAGCTTTCTTT. Its translation is CASSPRQGSNTEAFF.

The rearrangement links TRBV7-2 to TRBJ2-5; 7 bases agree with TRBD2. Germline V gene sequence: CDR1 SGHTA, CDR2 FQGNSA. V dropped 0 bases and J dropped 1; count of bases not matched to a gene: 8. This CDR3 region has 17 residues. The chain's CDR3 is CASSLAWSGTSQETQYF. The CDR3 coding sequence is TGTGCCAGCAGCTTAGCGTGGAGCGGGACGAGCCAAGAGACCCAGTACTTC.

The chain couples TRBV6-1 to TRBJ1-6; a weak D match, TRBD1 (5 bases). CDR1 and CDR2 from the germline V gene are MNHNS and SASEGT. There are 16 residues in the CDR3. The V gene lost 3 bases and the J gene lost 11 bases, with 20 bases spanning the gap. CDR3 sequence reads: CASSEPTGLMGPPLHF. The DNA of the CDR3 is TGTGCCAGCAGTGAGCCGACGGGACTTATGGGCCCACCCCTCCACTTT.

The chain uses TRBV24-1 and TRBJ1-1; D is possibly TRBD1 (6 bases). Trimming took 6 bases from V and 3 from J, leaving 28 bases between them. The CDR3 runs to 19 residues. CDR1 KGHDR and CDR2 SFDVKD come from the germline V gene. In nucleotides, the CDR3 is TGTGCCACCAGTAAGGCGGTTGGTCCTGGGGGGGGGCCTGACACTGAAGCTTTCTTT. It specifies CATSKAVGPGGGPDTEAFF.

There are a few counts of this clone. The chain recombines TRBV18 with TRBJ1-2, with a weak D call TRBD1 (5 bases). The germline V gene has CDR1 KGHSH and CDR2 LQKENI. CDR3 size: 13 residues. V lost 4 bases and J lost 2, with 8 bases in between. In DNA, the CDR3 is TGTGCCAGCTCACAGACAGCAAACTATGGCTACACCTTC. This translates into CASSQTANYGYTF.

J is TRBJ2-3 and V is TRBV5-6; 11 bases are shared with TRBD1. The CDR3 covers 14 residues. With 2 bases clipped from V and 6 bases from J, the junction kept 2 bases outside the gene matches. Per the germline V gene, CDR1 is SGHDT and CDR2 is YYEEEE. The CDR3 DNA reads TGTGCCAGCAGCTTAGGACAGGGGGCGGATACGCAGTATTTT. This sequence encodes CASSLGQGADTQYF. The whole variable domain, remainder taken from reference TRBV5-6 and TRBJ2-3, is DAGVTQSPTHLIKTRGQQVTLRCSPKSGHDTVSWYQQALGQGPQFIFQYYEEEERQRGNFPDRFSGHQFPNYSSELNVNALLLGDSALYLCASSLGQGADTQYFGPGTRLTVL.

This chain uses TRBV7-2 with TRBJ1-4; D gene ambiguous. This CDR3 is built from 15 residues. V gave up 5 bases and J gave up 4 bases, with 14 bases separating them. Germline CDR1 SGHTA, CDR2 FQGNSA. CDR3 sequence reads: CASSPPLAGNEKLFF. The CDR3 nucleotides are TGTGCCAGCAGCCCCCCACTGGCGGGTAATGAAAAACTGTTTTTT.

The chain combines TRBV7-3 with TRBJ2-3; 16 nucleotides line up with TRBD2. The trim removed 2 bases at V and 5 bases at J, leaving 4 bases unmatched. Germline CDR1 and CDR2: SGHTA and FQGTGA. This CDR3 is 17 amino acids long. The CDR3 coding sequence is TGTGCCAGCAGCTTAGGGACTAGCGGGGGGGCAGGAGATACGCAGTATTTT. Protein product: CASSLGTSGGAGDTQYF.

CDR3 nucleotide sequence: TGTGCCAGCACGGTCCGGGACTTATACAATGAGCAGTTCTTC. Translating it yields CASTVRDLYNEQFF. The rearrangement joins TRBV6-6 to TRBJ2-1; perhaps TRBD2 as D (6 bases). Trimming left V 7 bases short and J 4 bases short, with 14 bases between. This CDR3 region has 14 residues. Germline-derived CDR1 and CDR2 are MNHNY and SVGAGI (reference sequence).

In its sample, this clone was seen once. The V and J genes are TRBV13 and TRBJ1-2; D is possibly TRBD1 (5 bases). CDR1 is PRHDT, CDR2 FYEKMQ, per germline (reference sequence). The CDR3 length is 15 residues. Trimming shortened V by 5 bases and J by 5 bases, and 18 bases separated the two germline ends. CDR3 DNA: TGTGCCAGCAGCCGGAGGGAGGGGAGGAAGTATGGCTACACCTTC. It specifies CASSRREGRKYGYTF.

This clone occurred a few times. The chain employs TRBV11-3 and TRBJ1-3, with 7 positions matching TRBD1. The CDR3 has 16 amino acids. Germline-derived CDR1 and CDR2 are SGHNT and YENEEA. The J segment lost 0 bases and the V segment lost 1 base, leaving 3 bases of the junction unmatched. The CDR3: CASSLAGTVSGNTIYF. As DNA, the CDR3 is TGTGCCAGCAGCTTAGCAGGGACAGTCTCTGGAAACACCATATATTTT.

The chain uses TRBV25-1 and TRBJ2-1; perhaps TRBD1 as D (5 bases). The length of the CDR3 is 15 residues. With 3 bases removed from V and 7 bases from J, the gap between germline ends came to 16 bases. Germline loops: CDR1 MGHDK, CDR2 SYGVNS. CDR3 nucleotide sequence: TGTGCCAGCAGTGATTCTAAGGGGCAGAGAAATGAGCAGTTCTTC. This codes for CASSDSKGQRNEQFF.

The chain has TRBV6-1 and TRBJ2-7; 7 nucleotides align to TRBD1. The junction had 3 bases not matched to a gene; V was cut back by 3 bases and J by 4 bases. The CDR3 is made up of 13 amino acids. From germline, CDR1 is MNHNS and CDR2 SASEGT. CDR3 amino acids: CASSEGQIYEQYF. CDR3 coding DNA: TGTGCCAGCAGTGAGGGACAGATTTACGAGCAGTACTTC.

The gene calls are TRBV11-2 and TRBJ1-2, with D possibly matching TRBD1 (5 bases). Germline CDR1 reads SGHAT; CDR2 reads FQNNGV. Trimming removed 8 bases at V and 1 base at J, with 11 bases between. This CDR3 is 13 amino acids long. The CDR3 coding sequence is TGTGCCAGCGCCAGGGATAGTAACTATGGCTACACCTTC. Translating gives CASARDSNYGYTF. Supplemented by reference TRBV11-2 and TRBJ1-2, the full variable domain reads EAGVAQSPRYKIIEKRQSVAFWCNPISGHATLYWYQQILGQGPKLLIQFQNNGVVDDSQLPKDRFSAERLKGVDSTLKIQPAKLEDSAVYLCASARDSNYGYTFGSGTRLTVV.

The chain recombines TRBV7-9 with TRBJ1-4, with D maybe TRBD1 (6 bases). V shed 6 bases and J shed 5 bases, with 22 bases lying between them. From germline, CDR1 is SEHNR and CDR2 FQNEAQ (reference sequence). CDR3 size: 17 residues. The CDR3 protein is CASSYRIIRDNNEKLFF. CDR3 nucleotide sequence: TGTGCCAGCAGTTATCGTATCATCCGGGACAACAATGAAAAACTGTTTTTT. The full variable domain, its missing parts supplied by reference TRBV7-9 and TRBJ1-4, is DTGVSQNPRHKITKRGQNVTFRCDPISEHNRLYWYRQTLGQGPEFLTYFQNEAQLEKSRLLSDRFSAERPKGSFSTLEIQRTEQGDSAMYLCASSYRIIRDNNEKLFFGSGTQLSVL.

The rearrangement uses TRBV2 and TRBJ2-4; 10 bases fit TRBD2. Germline assignment: CDR1 SNHLY and CDR2 FYNNEI. CDR3 size: 15 residues. The junction had 9 bases not matched to a gene; V was cut back by 6 bases and J by 7 bases. The CDR3 DNA reads as TGTGCCAGCAGCCTAACCGGGACTAGCGTTAACATTCAGTACTTC. It specifies CASSLTGTSVNIQYF.

The genes are TRBV7-8 and TRBJ1-6; D uncertain. The germline V gene encodes CDR1 SGHVS and CDR2 FQNEAQ. V was pared by 2 bases and J by 4 bases, with 6 bases between. The CDR3 has 14 residues. The CDR3 reads CASSLQVYNSPLHF. The CDR3 DNA is TGTGCCAGCAGCTTACAGGTTTATAATTCACCCCTCCACTTT.

CDR3 amino acids: CASSFGGGASGNTIYF. The CDR3 DNA is TGTGCCAGCAGCTTCGGTGGTGGGGCCTCTGGAAACACCATATATTTT. V is TRBV7-9 and J is TRBJ1-3; a possible D gene is TRBD1 (5 bases). Looked up from germline, CDR1 is SEHNR and CDR2 is FQNEAQ (reference sequence). V gave up 3 bases and J gave up 0 bases, with 12 bases separating them. The CDR3 consists of 16 residues.

The V gene is TRBV7-2, the J gene TRBJ2-5, with TRBD2 as a possible D gene (6 bases). This CDR3 is 16 amino acids long. The germline V gene has CDR1 SGHTA and CDR2 FQGNSA. V was cut by 4 bases and J by 5 bases, with 20 bases left in between. The CDR3 DNA sequence: TGTGCCAGCAGCTCCCAAGGCGGGATAAAAGGGGAGACCCAGTACTTC. Protein sequence: CASSSQGGIKGETQYF. Complete variable domain (other parts from reference TRBV7-2 and TRBJ2-5): GAGVSQSPSNKVTEKGKDVELRCDPISGHTALYWYRQSLGQGLEFLIYFQGNSAPDKSGLPSDRFSAERTGGSVSTLTIQRTQQEDSAVYLCASSSQGGIKGETQYFGPGTRLLVL.

The chain couples TRBV5-4 to TRBJ1-2, with 8 bases identical to TRBD1. The CDR3 extends over 14 amino acids. Trimming took 2 bases from V and 7 from J; bases not matched to a gene: 7. The germline CDR1 and CDR2 sequences are SGHNT and YYREEE (reference sequence). The CDR3 spells CASSLGRGHGGYTF. The CDR3 DNA follows: TGTGCCAGCAGCTTAGGCAGGGGGCATGGTGGCTACACCTTC.

The chain couples TRBV10-3 to TRBJ1-5; 10 positions agree with TRBD1. The CDR3 has 15 residues. Germline loops: CDR1 ENHRY, CDR2 SYGVKD. Germline trimming cut 0 bases from V and 7 bases from J; bases unmatched to any gene: 3. CDR3 sequence reads: CAISESGTGDQPQHF. CDR3 in DNA: TGTGCCATCAGTGAGTCGGGGACAGGGGACCAGCCCCAGCATTTT.

J is TRBJ1-2 and V is TRBV3-1 (or the pseudogene TRBV3-2), with 8 bases identical to TRBD1. Losses at the gene ends were 4 bases for V and 4 bases for J; bases not matched to a gene: 14. CDR1 is LGHDT, CDR2 YNNKEL, per germline (reference sequence). The CDR3 length is 17 residues. This CDR3 is CASSLNSGTGPFYGYTF. CDR3 bases: TGTGCCAGCAGCCTGAACTCCGGGACAGGACCATTCTATGGCTACACCTTC.

The genes are TRBV7-2 and TRBJ1-2; TRBD1 matches 8 bases. CDR1 is SGHTA and CDR2 is FQGNSA in the germline V gene. The CDR3 has 13 amino acids. V was clipped by 6 bases and J by 7 bases; unmatched bases: 7. The CDR3 protein is CASSDRDRTGYTF. The CDR3 coding sequence is TGTGCCAGCAGTGACCGGGACAGGACTGGCTACACCTTC.

J is TRBJ2-3 and V is TRBV7-3, with 10 bases fitting TRBD2. The V gene end was trimmed by 5 bases and the J gene end by 3 bases; junction bases not matched to a gene: 5. The CDR3 is made up of 15 amino acids. The V gene's germline CDR1 is SGHTA and CDR2 FQGTGA. CDR3 sequence reads: CASSLGLAATDTQYF. The CDR3 region has the DNA TGTGCCAGCAGCCTTGGACTAGCGGCTACAGATACGCAGTATTTT.

The chain employs TRBV6-5 and TRBJ2-7; 14 bases line up with TRBD2. Per germline, CDR1 MNHEY and CDR2 SVGAGI. The CDR3 is 16 amino acids. Trimming took 2 bases from V and 2 from J; bases not matched to a gene: 2. The DNA for the CDR3 is TGTGCCAGCAGTTACGGGACTAGCGGGAGCCCCTACGAGCAGTACTTC. Its protein product is CASSYGTSGSPYEQYF.